Below, 5 T cell receptor beta chains from the same sample are listed, as sequenced in a study of CD8 T cells in ankylosing spondylitis. TCRdb reprocessed the 5' RACE reads with MiXCR, giving one entry per CDR3 protein. This sample has more than 250,000 distinct CDR3 sequences; under 14% occur once, and the top ten carry 9.1%. The sample comprised blood, either unsorted or a sorted T cell fraction (not recorded which). These receptors all stem from a female donor with ankylosing spondylitis or in good health (not recorded which).

Ten or more counts support this clonotype. This chain connects TRBV20-1 to TRBJ2-1; D is ambiguous. CDR1 and CDR2 (germline): DFQATT, SNEGSKA (reference sequence). This CDR3 has 14 residues. Trimming cost V 3 bases and J 2 bases, with 11 bases left between them. Written as DNA, the CDR3 is TGCAGTGCTAGGATCGTCGGAACCTACAATGAGCAGTTCTTC. Translation: CSARIVGTYNEQFF.

The sample holds a few counts of this clonotype. One junction end disagrees with the germline gene, perhaps due to a read error. The chain employs TRBV20-1 and TRBJ2-1; 8 bases fit TRBD2. This CDR3 comprises 17 residues. The germline CDR1 and CDR2 sequences are DFQATT and SNEGSKA (reference sequence). Here the CDR3 DNA reads TGCTGTGCTAGAGATATAGGGCTAGCGGGTTATGAGGATGAGCAGTTCTTC. Protein product: CCARDIGLAGYEDEQFF.

This clonotype was counted at least ten times. The gene calls are TRBV5-1 and TRBJ2-7; possible D gene TRBD2, 5 bases. The germline V and J ends were trimmed by 3 bases and 7 bases, with 17 bases remaining between them. The CDR3 contains 14 residues. Germline V gene lookup returns CDR1 SGHRS and CDR2 YFSETQ. The CDR3 here is CASSWQDSREEQYF. In DNA form, the CDR3 reads TGCGCCAGCAGCTGGCAAGACTCAAGGGAGGAGCAGTACTTC.

This clonotype was seen repeatedly, ten times or more. The chain uses TRBV11-2 and TRBJ2-1; a possible D gene is TRBD2 (7 bases). V was clipped by 5 bases and J by 4 bases, with 18 bases between them. Germline loops: CDR1 SGHAT, CDR2 FQNNGV. The CDR3 has 16 amino acids. CDR3 sequence (DNA): TGTGCCAGCAGCAGAATTAGTGGGAGGGGGTACAATGAGCAGTTCTTC. Protein: CASSRISGRGYNEQFF.

This chain connects TRBV6-2 or TRBV6-3 to TRBJ2-5, with D possibly TRBD1 on 6 matching bases. V dropped 7 bases and J dropped 2 bases, with 17 bases sitting between them. CDR1 MNHEY and CDR2 SVGEGT come from the germline V gene. This CDR3 has 15 residues. The CDR3 coding sequence is TGTGCCAGCAAAGACCTTCGGGACACACAAGAGACCCAGTACTTC. The encoded protein is CASKDLRDTQETQYF.